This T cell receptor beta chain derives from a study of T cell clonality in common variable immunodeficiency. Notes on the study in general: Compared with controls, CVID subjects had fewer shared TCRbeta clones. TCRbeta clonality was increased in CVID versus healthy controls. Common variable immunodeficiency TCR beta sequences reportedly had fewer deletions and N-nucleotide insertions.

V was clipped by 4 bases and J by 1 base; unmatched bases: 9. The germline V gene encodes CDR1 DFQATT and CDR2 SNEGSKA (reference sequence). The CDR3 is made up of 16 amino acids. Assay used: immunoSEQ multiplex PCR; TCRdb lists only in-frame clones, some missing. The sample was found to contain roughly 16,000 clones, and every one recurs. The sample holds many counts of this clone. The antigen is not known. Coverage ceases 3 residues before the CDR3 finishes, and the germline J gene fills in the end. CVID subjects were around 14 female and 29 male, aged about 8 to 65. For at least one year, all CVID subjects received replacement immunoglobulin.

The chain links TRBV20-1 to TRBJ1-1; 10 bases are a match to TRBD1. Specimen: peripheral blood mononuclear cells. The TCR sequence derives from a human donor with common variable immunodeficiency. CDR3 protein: CSAIPTGGASNTEAFF. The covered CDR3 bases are TGCAGTGCTATACCGACAGGGGGCGCTTCGAACACTGAA.